This TCR beta chain is drawn from a study of T cell repertoires in cytomegalovirus infection. Study overall: Selected CMV epitopes included recently identified HLA-C-restricted ones as well as well-studied HLA-B-restricted ones. In public TCR beta signatures, there were indications of both CMV infection and matching HLA type.

In TCRdb, the reads were re-called with MiXCR into one record per CDR3 protein. The sample has some 920,000 distinct CDR3 sequences, less than 40% seen once. Germline V gives CDR1 DFQATT, CDR2 SNEGSKA (reference sequence). V shed 0 bases, J shed 8 bases, and the junction held 5 bases outside the gene matches. The CDR3 has 14 amino acids. General observations from the study: Based on cumulative public TCR beta family frequency, carriers of CMV plus the relevant HLA were identified. Dominating the ex vivo response were HLA-C-restricted CMV-specific TCR beta clonotypes.

This clonotype was recorded at least ten times. Antigen unknown. The rearrangement links TRBV20-1 to TRBJ2-1; TRBD2 matches at 9 bases. The material was cultured CD8+ T cells from PBMCs, obtained from culture after CMV antigen stimulation. The receptor was derived from a human donor in good health (CMV status not recorded). Some clones in this sample may be carry-over from other donors' samples. Written as DNA, the CDR3 is TGCAGTGCTAGAGATAGCGGGGGTTTGTATGAGCAGTTCTTC. Its protein is CSARDSGGLYEQFF.